Following are 2 T cell receptor beta chains from one sample sequenced in a study of radiation and T cells in renal cell carcinoma. The time point denotes: blood 4 weeks post-SBRT, at nephrectomy. As to treatment: 15 Gy SBRT to primary tumor, nephrectomy 4 weeks later. Assay used: immunoSEQ multiplex PCR; TCRdb lists only in-frame clones, some missing. The sample holds some 150,000 clones; 86% are singletons and the top ten take 15% to 20%. Sequenced material: blood, taken from a patient whose treatment included radiotherapy and nephrectomy. Every receptor here comes from a woman aged 45-60 years with renal cell carcinoma.

This chain links TRBV6-6 with TRBJ1-5, with unresolved D. Trimming cost V 7 bases and J 1 base, with 5 bases left between them. Per germline, CDR1 MNHNY and CDR2 SVGAGI (reference sequence). There are 12 residues in the CDR3. Here the CDR3 reads CASTESNQPQHF. The DNA for the CDR3 is TGTGCCAGCACTGAGAGCAATCAGCCCCAGCATTTT.

V usage is TRBV9 and J usage is TRBJ2-1, with D unresolved. Germline-derived CDR1 and CDR2 are SGDLS and YYNGEE. The V and J ends lost 1 base and 6 bases respectively, with 14 bases between them. This CDR3 spans 15 amino acids. Here the CDR3 DNA reads TGTGCCAGCAGCGTAACGGGCGCCCCTAGCAATGAGCAGTTCTTC. Translating gives CASSVTGAPSNEQFF.